This is a list of T cell receptor beta chains from one sample in a study of blood T cell repertoires in COVID-19. Produced via immunoSEQ multiplex PCR; TCRdb's table is partial and in-frame only. Of 330,000 or so clones in the sample, approximately 90% were seen once. Sequencing was performed on peripheral blood. Source of these receptors: a man aged 25 to 40 with COVID-19, enrolled during active disease. CDR3s leave out the opening cysteine and the closing phenylalanine or tryptophan.

V gene: TRBV3-1/TRBV3-2; CDR3 protein: ASSQVLPGQGLF
V gene: TRBV4-1; CDR3 protein: ASSQDPHERTYEQF
V gene: TRBV7-2; CDR3 protein: ASSLVSAGPPYEQY
V gene: TRBV11-3; CDR3 protein: ASSSRLAGEDTQY
V gene: TRBV7-2; CDR3 protein: ASRQTGGEQPQH
V gene: TRBV18; CDR3 protein: ASSLGHISGNTIY
V gene: TRBV6-5; CDR3 protein: ASKGGSRVEAF
V gene: TRBV5-1; CDR3 protein: ASSSTVNQPQH
V gene: TRBV6-5; CDR3 protein: ASRLGTPSYEQY
V gene: TRBV11-2; CDR3 protein: ASTTSGSHMNTGELF
V gene: TRBV5-1; CDR3 protein: ASSLDGQGLYEQY
V gene: TRBV7-2; CDR3 protein: ASSFGTAGNTIY
V gene: TRBV6-6; CDR3 protein: ASSFRGFNEKLF
V gene: TRBV29-1; CDR3 protein: SVLGQVAEAF
V gene: TRBV3-1/TRBV3-2; CDR3 protein: ASRLQGSGNEKLF
V gene: TRBV6-5; CDR3 protein: ASTLQSNTEAF
V gene: TRBV29-1; CDR3 protein: SGLGQGEKLF
V gene: TRBV5-1; CDR3 protein: ASSLVAGPYEQY
V gene: TRBV7-2; CDR3 protein: ASSPGQAFSGNTIY
V gene: TRBV5-1; CDR3 protein: ASSLGESSNQPQH
V gene: TRBV7-3; CDR3 protein: ASSSAGLAGLREQY
V gene: TRBV9; CDR3 protein: ASSANPGDDRVGWPREQY
V gene: TRBV28; CDR3 protein: ASRPSAGNEQF
V gene: TRBV9; CDR3 protein: ASSVFGTGVYNEQF
V gene: TRBV5-4; CDR3 protein: ASSLVQIDEQF
V gene: TRBV19; CDR3 protein: ASSIGQGVAKNIQY
V gene: TRBV7-3; CDR3 protein: ASSSGLAGANEQF
V gene: TRBV25-1; CDR3 protein: ASSDRPTIGQPQH
V gene: TRBV7-9; CDR3 protein: ASSLRTPGTDTQY
V gene: TRBV19; CDR3 protein: ASMRLVPNTGELF
V gene: TRBV28; CDR3 protein: ASSAGTLSTDTQY
V gene: TRBV25-1; CDR3 protein: ASSEYSARNSPLH
V gene: TRBV5-6; CDR3 protein: ASSPVGVSEETQY
V gene: TRBV6-5; CDR3 protein: ASRQGPGPDTQY
V gene: TRBV18; CDR3 protein: ASSRQEKLF
V gene: TRBV20-1; CDR3 protein: SASRGGSVTEAF
V gene: TRBV6-4; CDR3 protein: ASRNDGSTDTQY
V gene: TRBV24-1; CDR3 protein: ATSEGQKWNEQF
V gene: TRBV5-4; CDR3 protein: ASSWALRQENTGELF
V gene: TRBV7-2; CDR3 protein: ASSLVLAQETQY
V gene: TRBV27; CDR3 protein: ASSFLAGEETQY
V gene: TRBV6-2/TRBV6-3; CDR3 protein: ASSYGQRRHSNQPQH
V gene: TRBV7-3; CDR3 protein: ASSSGLAGGIPGELF
V gene: TRBV14; CDR3 protein: ASSPRGLLNLGEQY
V gene: TRBV4-1; CDR3 protein: ASSPWEGGTEAF
V gene: TRBV7-7; CDR3 protein: ASSRAPPGQQQETQY
V gene: TRBV25-1; CDR3 protein: ASRRSQREAF
V gene: TRBV30; CDR3 protein: AWSKTGPRTDTQY
V gene: TRBV7-2; CDR3 protein: ASSVLQGSEAF